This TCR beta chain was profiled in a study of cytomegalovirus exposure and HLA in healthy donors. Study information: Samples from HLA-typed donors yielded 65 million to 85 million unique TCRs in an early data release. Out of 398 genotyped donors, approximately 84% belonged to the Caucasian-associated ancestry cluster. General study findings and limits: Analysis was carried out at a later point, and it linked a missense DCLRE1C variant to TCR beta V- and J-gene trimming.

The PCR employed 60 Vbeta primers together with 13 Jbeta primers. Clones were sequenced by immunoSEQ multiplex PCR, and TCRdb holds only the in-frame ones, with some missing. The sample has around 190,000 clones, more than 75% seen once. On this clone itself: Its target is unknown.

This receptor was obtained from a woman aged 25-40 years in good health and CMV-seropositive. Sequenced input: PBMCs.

The chain's CDR3 is CASSSGTQVSPLHF. The CDR3 nucleotides read TGCGCCAGCAGCTCCGGGACACAAGTTTCACCCCTCCACTTT. The chain joins TRBV4-1 to TRBJ1-6; tentatively, D is TRBD1 (6 bases). CDR3 length equals 14 residues. Germline CDR1 and CDR2: MGHRA and YSYEKL. V was trimmed by 5 bases and J by 9 bases, leaving 14 bases between them.